Below, 19 T cell receptor beta chains from the same sample are listed, as sequenced in a study of T cell responses to AZD1222 COVID-19 vaccine. Produced via immunoSEQ multiplex PCR; TCRdb's table is partial and in-frame only. The data show about 140,000 clones, about 90% seen once. The sample here was peripheral blood, taken 28 days after the second AZD1222 dose. These receptors came from an adult who received the AZD1222 COVID-19 vaccine.

J is TRBJ1-1 and V is TRBV5-6; D gene unclear. The CDR3 has 14 amino acids. From germline, CDR1 is SGHDT and CDR2 YYEEEE. The V end was cut by 4 bases, the J end by 1 base, with 11 bases between. CDR3 region: CASSRLRENTEAFF. The CDR3 DNA is TGTGCCAGCAGCAGACTACGGGAGAACACTGAAGCTTTCTTT.

The DNA of the CDR3 is TGTGCCAGCAGCCCTCGGGACAGACGAAACACCGGGGAGCTGTTTTTT. Translation: CASSPRDRRNTGELFF. The chain recombines TRBV9 with TRBJ2-2, with 7 bases aligning to TRBD1. CDR3 length: 16 amino acids. V was pared by 4 bases and J by 2 bases, with 8 bases of the junction left unmatched. CDR1 is SGDLS and CDR2 is YYNGEE in the germline V gene. The variable domain in full, with the rest retrieved from reference TRBV9 and TRBJ2-2, is DSGVTQTPKHLITATGQRVTLRCSPRSGDLSVYWYQQSLDQGLQFLIQYYNGEERAKGNILERFSAQQFPDLHSELNLSSLELGDSALYFCASSPRDRRNTGELFFGEGSRLTVL.

The CDR3 DNA is TGTGCCAGCAGCTCCCAGATGAACACTGAAGCTTTCTTT. Translating gives CASSSQMNTEAFF. This chain uses TRBV11-2 with TRBJ1-1, with D unresolved. Trimming left V 4 bases short and J 0 bases short, with 6 bases between. Germline V gene data show CDR1 as SGHAT and CDR2 as FQNNGV. This CDR3 region has 13 residues.

CDR3 residues: CASSLVPLAGDVSYEQYF. The CDR3 DNA is TGCGCCAGCAGCTTGGTCCCACTAGCGGGAGATGTGTCCTACGAGCAGTACTTC. The chain joins TRBV5-1 to TRBJ2-7; 11 bases line up with TRBD2. V was clipped by 0 bases and J by 1 base; unmatched bases: 9. The CDR3 has 18 residues. Germline CDR1 and CDR2: SGHRS and YFSETQ.

This chain joins TRBV7-9 and TRBJ1-2; D unresolved. V lost 6 bases, J lost 5 bases, and 4 bases lay in between. Per the germline V gene, CDR1 is SEHNR and CDR2 is FQNEAQ (reference sequence). The CDR3 runs to 10 residues. The CDR3 region has the DNA TGTGCCAGCAGTTCTTATGGCTACACCTTC. Translating gives CASSSYGYTF.

V is TRBV30 and J is TRBJ2-2, with 7 bases fitting TRBD1. The ends lost 2 bases at V and 3 bases at J; junction bases unmatched: 9. Germline V gene data show CDR1 as GTSNPN and CDR2 as SVGIG (reference sequence). CDR3 size: 16 residues. The CDR3 is CAWSPGDRADTGELFF. CDR3 coding DNA: TGTGCCTGGAGTCCTGGAGACAGGGCGGACACCGGGGAGCTGTTTTTT.

J is TRBJ1-1 and V is TRBV6-5, with D perhaps matching TRBD1 (6 bases). From germline, CDR1 is MNHEY and CDR2 SVGAGI. With 5 bases removed from V and 1 base from J, the gap between germline ends came to 11 bases. CDR3 size: 14 residues. This CDR3 reads CASSQGWENTEAFF. As DNA, the CDR3 is TGTGCCAGCAGTCAGGGGTGGGAGAACACTGAAGCTTTCTTT.

The genes are TRBV5-4 and TRBJ1-2; D not certain. The CDR3 consists of 13 residues. Germline lookup yields CDR1 SGHNT and CDR2 YYREEE (reference sequence). The V and J ends lost 2 bases and 10 bases respectively, with 15 bases between them. As DNA, the CDR3 is TGTGCCAGCAGCTTAGTCAGTGGGGTCGCCTACACCTTC. Its translation is CASSLVSGVAYTF. The full variable domain, rest sourced from reference TRBV5-4 and TRBJ1-2, is ETGVTQSPTHLIKTRGQQVTLRCSSQSGHNTVSWYQQALGQGPQFIFQYYREEENGRGNFPPRFSGLQFPNYSSELNVNALELDDSALYLCASSLVSGVAYTFGSGTRLTVV.

The V and J genes are TRBV2 and TRBJ1-5, with D unresolved. The CDR3 is made up of 16 amino acids. Trimming took 5 bases from V and 0 from J, leaving 14 bases between them. The V gene's germline CDR1 is SNHLY and CDR2 FYNNEI. The CDR3 DNA reads TGTGCCAGCAGTTCCCGGTCGACCTATAGCAATCAGCCCCAGCATTTT. Protein product: CASSSRSTYSNQPQHF. The full variable domain, its missing parts supplied by reference TRBV2 and TRBJ1-5, is EPEVTQTPSHQVTQMGQEVILRCVPISNHLYFYWYRQILGQKVEFLVSFYNNEISEKSEIFDDQFSVERPDGSNFTLKIRSTKLEDSAMYFCASSSRSTYSNQPQHFGDGTRLSIL.

The chain recombines TRBV18 with TRBJ2-5; 8 bases fit TRBD2. This CDR3 is 16 amino acids long. CDR1 is KGHSH and CDR2 is LQKENI in the germline V gene. V dropped 6 bases and J dropped 4; count of bases not matched to a gene: 13. DNA for the CDR3: TGTGCCAGCTCCCCTCTCTTGGGGGCGGGAGGAGAGACCCAGTACTTC. Amino acids: CASSPLLGAGGETQYF.

CDR3: CASSQDREETQYF. CDR3 DNA: TGTGCCAGCAGCCAAGACAGGGAGGAGACCCAGTACTTC. The chain has TRBV11-3 and TRBJ2-5; 7 bases agree with TRBD1. The CDR3 extends over 13 amino acids. Germline lookup yields CDR1 SGHNT and CDR2 YENEEA. V lost 5 bases and J lost 5; bases outside the gene matches: 5.

The V call is TRBV19, the J call TRBJ1-6; unclear D gene. The CDR3 has 13 residues. Germline V lookup: CDR1 LNHDA, CDR2 SQIVND (reference sequence). V was trimmed by 7 bases and J by 10 bases, leaving 14 bases between them. The CDR3 sequence: CASTPGLDSPLHF. The CDR3 DNA reads as TGTGCCAGTACTCCGGGGTTGGACTCACCCCTCCACTTT.

V gene TRBV6-2 or TRBV6-3 combines with J gene TRBJ1-1, with 7 bases identical to TRBD1. V was clipped by 0 bases and J by 12 bases; unmatched bases: 7. CDR1 is MNHEY, CDR2 SVGEGT, per germline. This CDR3 is built from 13 residues. The CDR3 sequence is CASSYSGGSTTFF. The CDR3 region has the DNA TGTGCCAGCAGTTACTCAGGGGGCAGTACAACTTTCTTT.

The chain recombines TRBV11-1 with TRBJ1-1; D unclear. V lost 5 bases, J lost 4 bases, and 14 bases lay in between. Germline CDR1 reads SGHAT; CDR2 reads FQDESV (reference sequence). This CDR3 is 14 amino acids long. The CDR3 spells CASSGAYPGTEAFF. Here the CDR3 DNA reads TGTGCCAGCAGCGGAGCCTATCCGGGCACTGAAGCTTTCTTT.

The chain carries TRBV5-1 and TRBJ2-7, with 7 bases lining up with TRBD1. The germline CDR1 and CDR2 sequences are SGHRS and YFSETQ. The V segment lost 0 bases and the J segment 0 bases; nucleotides outside the gene matches: 0. The CDR3 consists of 14 residues. The CDR3 sequence is CASSLGQGSYEQYV. The DNA for the CDR3 is TGCGCCAGCAGCTTGGGACAGGGCTCCTACGAGCAGTACGTC.

CDR3 residues: CASSLGLPGEGEKLFF. The CDR3 bases are TGTGCCAGCAGCTTGGGATTACCAGGGGAGGGCGAAAAACTGTTTTTT. This chain uses TRBV5-4 with TRBJ1-4; D is perhaps TRBD1 (6 bases). This CDR3 is 16 amino acids long. V lost 0 bases and J lost 8, with 17 bases in between. Germline loops: CDR1 SGHNT, CDR2 YYREEE (reference sequence).

The chain employs TRBV6-5 and TRBJ1-5; D possibly corresponds to TRBD1 (5 bases). This CDR3 comprises 12 residues. V was shortened by 6 bases and J by 8 bases, with 11 bases between the two germline ends. Germline loops: CDR1 MNHEY, CDR2 SVGAGI. The CDR3 bases are TGTGCCAGCAGCAGACAGCGTAAGCCCCAGCATTTT. It is translated as CASSRQRKPQHF.

This chain links TRBV10-2 with TRBJ1-2; the D is unclear. The germline V gene encodes CDR1 WSHSY and CDR2 SAAADI. This CDR3 spans 15 amino acids. The germline V and J ends were trimmed by 0 bases and 0 bases, with 8 bases remaining between them. The CDR3 loop reads CASSESSATNYGYTF. The CDR3, as DNA: TGCGCCAGCAGTGAGTCATCAGCGACTAACTATGGCTACACCTTC.

V and J are TRBV29-1 and TRBJ1-2, with D unclear. The CDR3 runs to 11 residues. The germline V and J ends were trimmed by 0 bases and 5 bases, with 4 bases remaining between them. Germline values: CDR1 SQVTM, CDR2 ANQGSEA. CDR3 sequence: CSVEDRYGYTF. The DNA of the CDR3 is TGCAGCGTTGAAGACAGATATGGCTACACCTTC.